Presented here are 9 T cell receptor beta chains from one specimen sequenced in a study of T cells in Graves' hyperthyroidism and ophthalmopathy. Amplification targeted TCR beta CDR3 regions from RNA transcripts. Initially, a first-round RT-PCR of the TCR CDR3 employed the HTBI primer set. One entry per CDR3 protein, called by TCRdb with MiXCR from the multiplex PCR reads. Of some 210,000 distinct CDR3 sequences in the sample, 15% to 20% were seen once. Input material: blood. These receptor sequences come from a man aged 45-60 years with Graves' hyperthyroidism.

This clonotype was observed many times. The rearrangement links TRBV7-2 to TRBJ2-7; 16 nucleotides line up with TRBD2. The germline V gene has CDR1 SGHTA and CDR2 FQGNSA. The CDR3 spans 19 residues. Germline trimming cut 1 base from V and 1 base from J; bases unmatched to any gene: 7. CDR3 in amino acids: CASSLGGTSGRARSYEQYF. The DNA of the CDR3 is TGTGCCAGCAGCTTAGGGGGGACTAGCGGGAGGGCGAGGTCCTACGAGCAGTACTTC. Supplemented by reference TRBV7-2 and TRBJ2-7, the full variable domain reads GAGVSQSPSNKVTEKGKDVELRCDPISGHTALYWYRQSLGQGLEFLIYFQGNSAPDKSGLPSDRFSAERTGGSVSTLTIQRTQQEDSAVYLCASSLGGTSGRARSYEQYFGPGTRLTVT.

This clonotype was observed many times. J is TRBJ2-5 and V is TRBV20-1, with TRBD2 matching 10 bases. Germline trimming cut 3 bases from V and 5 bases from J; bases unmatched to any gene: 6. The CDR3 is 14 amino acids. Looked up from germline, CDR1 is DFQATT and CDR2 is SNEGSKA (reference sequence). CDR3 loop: CSASPGLAMETQYF. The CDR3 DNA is TGCAGTGCTAGTCCGGGACTAGCGATGGAGACCCAGTACTTC.

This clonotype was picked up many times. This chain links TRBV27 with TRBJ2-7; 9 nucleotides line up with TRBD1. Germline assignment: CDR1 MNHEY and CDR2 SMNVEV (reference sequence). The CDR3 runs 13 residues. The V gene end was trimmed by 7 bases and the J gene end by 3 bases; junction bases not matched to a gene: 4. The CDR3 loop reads CASTGQGIYEQYF. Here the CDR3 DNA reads TGTGCCAGCACGGGACAGGGAATCTACGAGCAGTACTTC.

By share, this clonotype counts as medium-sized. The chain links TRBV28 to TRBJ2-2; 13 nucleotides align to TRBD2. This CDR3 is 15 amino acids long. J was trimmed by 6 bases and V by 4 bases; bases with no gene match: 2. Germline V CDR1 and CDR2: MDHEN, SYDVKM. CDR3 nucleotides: TGTGCCAGCAGTTCTGGACTAGCGGGAGCCGGGGAGCTGTTTTTT. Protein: CASSSGLAGAGELFF.

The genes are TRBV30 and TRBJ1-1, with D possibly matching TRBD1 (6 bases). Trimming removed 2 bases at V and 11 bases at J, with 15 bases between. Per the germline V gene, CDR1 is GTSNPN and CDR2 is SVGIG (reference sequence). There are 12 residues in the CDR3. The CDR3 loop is CAWSLRGRTAFF. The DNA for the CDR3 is TGTGCCTGGAGTCTCAGGGGCCGGACGGCTTTCTTT.

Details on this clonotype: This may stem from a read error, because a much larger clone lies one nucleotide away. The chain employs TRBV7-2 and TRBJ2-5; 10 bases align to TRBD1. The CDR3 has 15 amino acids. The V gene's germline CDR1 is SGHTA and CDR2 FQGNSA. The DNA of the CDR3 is TGTGCCAGCACCTTAGAGGGACAGGGGCGATGGACCCAGTACTTC. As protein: CASTLEGQGRWTQYF.

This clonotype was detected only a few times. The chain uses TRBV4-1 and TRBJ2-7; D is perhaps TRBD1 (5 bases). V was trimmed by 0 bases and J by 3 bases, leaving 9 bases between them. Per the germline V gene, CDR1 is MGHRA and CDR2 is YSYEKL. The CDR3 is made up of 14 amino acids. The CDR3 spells CASSQDTRDYEQYF. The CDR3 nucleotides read TGCGCCAGCAGCCAAGACACCAGGGACTACGAGCAGTACTTC.

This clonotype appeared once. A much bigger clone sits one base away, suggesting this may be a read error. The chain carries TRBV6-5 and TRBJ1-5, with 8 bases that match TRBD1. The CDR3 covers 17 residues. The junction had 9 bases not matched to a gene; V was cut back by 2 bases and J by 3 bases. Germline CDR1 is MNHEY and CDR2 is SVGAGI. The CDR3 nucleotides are TGTGCCAGCAGTTACCCGGTGGGACAGGTCAACAATCAGCCCCAGCATTTT. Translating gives CASSYPVGQVNNQPQHF.

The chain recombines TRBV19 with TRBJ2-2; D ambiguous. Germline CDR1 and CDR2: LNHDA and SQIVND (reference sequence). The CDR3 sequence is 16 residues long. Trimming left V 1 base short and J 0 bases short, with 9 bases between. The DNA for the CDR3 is TGTGCCAGTAGTATAGGAGGTGGAACGAACACCGGGGAGCTGTTTTTT. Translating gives CASSIGGGTNTGELFF.